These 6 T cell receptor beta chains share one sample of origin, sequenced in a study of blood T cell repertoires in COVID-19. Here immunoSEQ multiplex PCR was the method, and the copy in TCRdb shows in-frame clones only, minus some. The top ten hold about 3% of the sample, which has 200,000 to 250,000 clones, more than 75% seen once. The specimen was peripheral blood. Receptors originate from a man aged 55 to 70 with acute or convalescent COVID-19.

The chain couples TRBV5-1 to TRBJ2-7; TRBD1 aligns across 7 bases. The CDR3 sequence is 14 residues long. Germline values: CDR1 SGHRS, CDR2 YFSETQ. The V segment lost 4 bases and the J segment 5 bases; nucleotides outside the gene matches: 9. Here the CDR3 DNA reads TGCGCCAGCAGCAAAGACAGGGAAGGTGACGAGCAGTACTTC. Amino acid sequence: CASSKDREGDEQYF.

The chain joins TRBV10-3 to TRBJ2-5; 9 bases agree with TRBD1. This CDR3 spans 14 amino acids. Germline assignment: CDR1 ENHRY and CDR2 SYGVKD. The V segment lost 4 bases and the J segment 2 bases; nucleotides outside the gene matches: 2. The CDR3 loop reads CAISAGQGQETQYF. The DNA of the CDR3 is TGTGCCATCAGTGCGGGACAGGGACAAGAGACCCAGTACTTC.

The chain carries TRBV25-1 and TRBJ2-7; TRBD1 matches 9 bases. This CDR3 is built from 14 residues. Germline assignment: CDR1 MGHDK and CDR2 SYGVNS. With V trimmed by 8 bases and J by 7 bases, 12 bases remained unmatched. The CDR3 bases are TGTGCCAGCGGGGGACAGGGTCAAGGGGGTGAGCAGTACTTC. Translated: CASGGQGQGGEQYF.

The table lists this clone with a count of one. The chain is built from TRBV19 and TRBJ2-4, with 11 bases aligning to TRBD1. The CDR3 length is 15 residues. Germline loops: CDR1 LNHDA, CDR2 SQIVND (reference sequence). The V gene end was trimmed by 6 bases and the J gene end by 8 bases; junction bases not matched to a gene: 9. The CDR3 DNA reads TGTGCCAGTAGCCGACCCGGGACAGGGGGGGACATTCAGTACTTC. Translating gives CASSRPGTGGDIQYF.

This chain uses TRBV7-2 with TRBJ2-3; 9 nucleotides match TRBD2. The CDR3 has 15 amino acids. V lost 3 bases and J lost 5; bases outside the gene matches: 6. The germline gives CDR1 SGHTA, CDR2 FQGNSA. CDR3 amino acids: CASSFSAGGLDTQYF. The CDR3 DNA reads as TGTGCCAGCAGCTTTTCAGCGGGGGGTCTAGATACGCAGTATTTT.

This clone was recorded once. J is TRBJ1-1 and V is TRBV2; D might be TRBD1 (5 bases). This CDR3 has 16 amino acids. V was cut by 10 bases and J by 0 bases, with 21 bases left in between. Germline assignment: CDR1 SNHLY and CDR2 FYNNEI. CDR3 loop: CATSSQGILVNTEAFF. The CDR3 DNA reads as TGTGCCACCTCGAGCCAGGGTATATTGGTGAACACTGAAGCTTTCTTT.